The rows below give T cell receptor beta chains drawn from one sample of a study of blood T cells in healthy people across ages. TCRdb re-derived calls from the 5' RACE reads in MiXCR, one entry per CDR3 protein. Counted here are approximately 1.5 million distinct CDR3 sequences, roughly 32% occurring once; the ten biggest clones make up 11%. Sequenced: blood. The receptor source for this set is a woman aged 25 to 39 in good health. CDR3s include the opening cysteine and the closing phenylalanine or tryptophan. D genes are given only for firm matches. Not every row has a clone size; where given, it reads once, few, many or a size class.

>-|TRBJ2-5|TRBV20-1|-
TGCAGTGCTAGTAAGGGAGGACAAGAGACCCAGTACTTC
CSASKGGQETQYF
>few|TRBJ2-5|TRBV3-1|-
TGTGCCAGCAGCCTTGCGATTTTGGAGACCCAGTACTTC
CASSLAILETQYF
>few|TRBJ2-3|TRBV7-9|-
TGTGCCAGCACCCTTGTCACAGATACGCAGTATTTT
CASTLVTDTQYF
>few|TRBJ2-2|TRBV7-3|-
TGTGCCAGCAGCTTCGGAGGAGGGGCCTTGAACACCGGGGAGCTGTTTTTT
CASSFGGGALNTGELFF
>-|TRBJ2-7|TRBV28|TRBD1
TGTGCCAGCAGTATGACAGGGGGCACCTACGAGCAGTACTTC
CASSMTGGTYEQYF
>few|TRBJ1-2|TRBV3-1|TRBD1
TGTGCCAGCAGCGCACGGAGGACAGGGGTGCCGGATGGCTACACCTTC
CASSARRTGVPDGYTF
>-|TRBJ1-2|TRBV30|-
TGTGCCTGGAGTGCGCCGGGACTTCGGAACTATGGCTACACCTTC
CAWSAPGLRNYGYTF
>-|TRBJ2-1|TRBV20-1|-
TGCAGTGCTGGGTTTGGGGGTAGCGGATGGATCGTTAACAATGAGCAGTTCTTC
CSAGFGGSGWIVNNEQFF
>few|TRBJ1-6|TRBV13|-
TGTGCCAGCAGCTTCTCCGATGGTCCCCTCCACTTT
CASSFSDGPLHF
>few|TRBJ2-2|TRBV29-1|-
TGCAGCGTTGGGCAGTTATCCTCGAACACCGGGGAGCTGTTTTTT
CSVGQLSSNTGELFF
>few|TRBJ2-3|TRBV29-1|-
TGCAGCGTTGACAGAGGAATCACAGATACGCAGTATTTT
CSVDRGITDTQYF
>-|TRBJ2-2|TRBV5-6|-
TGTGCCAGCAGCTTGCGGGCAGGCACCGGGGAGCGGTTTTTT
CASSLRAGTGERFF
>few|TRBJ1-1|TRBV29-1|-
TGCAGCGCCTCGACTGGGGCCCCTGAAGCTTTCTTT
CSASTGAPEAFF
>-|TRBJ2-5|TRBV24-1|TRBD2
TGTGCCACCAGCAACGCACTAGCGGGAGAAGAGACCCAGTACTTC
CATSNALAGEETQYF
>many|TRBJ2-7|TRBV29-1|-
TGCAGCGTTGTGGGTCATAACGGTGCTTCGTACTTC
CSVVGHNGASYF